These 7 T cell receptor beta chains were all obtained from the same sample, sequenced in a study of blood T cell repertoires in COVID-19. Generated by immunoSEQ multiplex PCR, the TCRdb table keeps only in-frame clones and is missing some. The sample has 200,000 to 250,000 clones, around 84% seen once. Material for sequencing was peripheral blood. These receptor sequences come from a woman aged 80 or over with active or convalescent COVID-19.

V is TRBV5-6 and J is TRBJ2-5; D gene uncertain. The length of the CDR3 is 15 residues. The V gene's germline CDR1 is SGHDT and CDR2 YYEEEE. Trimming removed 3 bases at V and 0 bases at J, with 12 bases between. Written as DNA, the CDR3 is TGTGCCAGCAGCTGGTCCCCCGGGTACCAAGAGACCCAGTACTTC. This translates into CASSWSPGYQETQYF.

The rearrangement uses TRBV6-6 and TRBJ1-2; maybe TRBD1 (5 bases). The V gene lost 0 bases and the J gene lost 7 bases, with 12 bases spanning the gap. Germline CDR1 reads MNHNY; CDR2 reads SVGAGI (reference sequence). CDR3 size: 14 residues. CDR3 amino acids: CASSYSGGEVGYTF. CDR3 DNA: TGTGCCAGCAGTTACTCGGGAGGGGAGGTTGGCTACACCTTC.

The V gene is TRBV7-9, the J gene TRBJ1-4; the D is unclear. The ends were cut back, 2 bases at V and 4 bases at J, with 5 bases in the middle. This CDR3 comprises 13 residues. Germline CDR1 and CDR2: SEHNR and FQNEAQ (reference sequence). CDR3 loop: CASSLNSNEKLFF. CDR3 bases: TGTGCCAGCAGCTTAAACAGTAATGAAAAACTGTTTTTT.

The rearrangement joins TRBV2 to TRBJ2-3; TRBD2 agrees at 8 bases. The germline CDR1 and CDR2 sequences are SNHLY and FYNNEI. The CDR3 contains 13 residues. Trimming at V came to 6 bases and at J to 5 bases, leaving 4 bases not matched to a gene. The CDR3 DNA is TGTGCCAGCAGGCGGGAGGAGAGAGATACGCAGTATTTT. Residues: CASRREERDTQYF.

This chain connects TRBV15 to TRBJ1-1, with TRBD1 as a possible D gene (5 bases). Trimming stripped 8 bases from V and 3 bases from J, with 10 bases between. The CDR3 contains 12 residues. Germline V gives CDR1 LNHNV, CDR2 YYDKDF (reference sequence). The CDR3 loop is CATGGRDTEAFF. In nucleotides, the CDR3 is TGTGCCACCGGGGGGAGGGACACTGAAGCTTTCTTT. The entire variable domain, with the rest obtained from reference TRBV15 and TRBJ1-1, is as follows: DAMVIQNPRYQVTQFGKPVTLSCSQTLNHNVMYWYQQKSSQAPKLLFHYYDKDFNNEADTPDNFQSRRPNTSFCFLDIRSPGLGDTAMYLCATGGRDTEAFFGQGTRLTVV.

This clone came up once. The CDR3 protein is CASSLSGQGRSAFF. DNA for the CDR3: TGTGCCAGCAGCTTATCGGGACAGGGACGTTCAGCTTTCTTT. This sequence joins TRBV7-9 and TRBJ1-1; 9 bases agree with TRBD1. V shed 2 bases, J shed 10 bases, and the junction held 8 bases outside the gene matches. Germline V CDR1 and CDR2: SEHNR, FQNEAQ (reference sequence). CDR3 length equals 14 residues.

This clone was observed a few times. V usage is TRBV19 and J usage is TRBJ1-5; 7 bases agree with TRBD1. Unmatched junction bases numbered 10, after V lost 4 bases and J lost 7 bases. Germline-derived CDR1 and CDR2 are LNHDA and SQIVND (reference sequence). The CDR3 has 15 residues. CDR3 DNA sequence: TGTGCCAGTAGTACTACAGGGGTTCCCTTCCAGCCCCAGCATTTT. It yields the protein CASSTTGVPFQPQHF.